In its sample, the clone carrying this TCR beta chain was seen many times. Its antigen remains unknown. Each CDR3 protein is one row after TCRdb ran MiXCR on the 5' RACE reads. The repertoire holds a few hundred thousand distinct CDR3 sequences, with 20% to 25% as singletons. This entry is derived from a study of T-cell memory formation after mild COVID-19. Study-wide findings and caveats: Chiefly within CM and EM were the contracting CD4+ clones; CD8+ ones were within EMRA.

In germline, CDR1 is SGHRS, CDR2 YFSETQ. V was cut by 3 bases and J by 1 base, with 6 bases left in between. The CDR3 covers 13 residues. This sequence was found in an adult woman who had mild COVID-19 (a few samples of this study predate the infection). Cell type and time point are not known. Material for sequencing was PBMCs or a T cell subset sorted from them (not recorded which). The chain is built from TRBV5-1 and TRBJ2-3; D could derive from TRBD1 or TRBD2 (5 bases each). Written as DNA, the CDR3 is TGCGCCAGCAGCTGGGACGGCACAGATACGCAGTATTTT. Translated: CASSWDGTDTQYF.